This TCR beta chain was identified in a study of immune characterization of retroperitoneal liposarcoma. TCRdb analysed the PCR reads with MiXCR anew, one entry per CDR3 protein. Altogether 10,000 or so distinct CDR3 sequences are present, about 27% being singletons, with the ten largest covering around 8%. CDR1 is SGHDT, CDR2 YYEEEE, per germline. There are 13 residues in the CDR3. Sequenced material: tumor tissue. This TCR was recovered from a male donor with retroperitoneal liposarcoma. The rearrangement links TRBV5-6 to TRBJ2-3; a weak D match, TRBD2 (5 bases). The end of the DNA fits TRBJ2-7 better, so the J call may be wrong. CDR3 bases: TGTGCCAGCAGCTTGGTATTCGGGGTTGAGCAGTACTTC. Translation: CASSLVFGVEQYF.